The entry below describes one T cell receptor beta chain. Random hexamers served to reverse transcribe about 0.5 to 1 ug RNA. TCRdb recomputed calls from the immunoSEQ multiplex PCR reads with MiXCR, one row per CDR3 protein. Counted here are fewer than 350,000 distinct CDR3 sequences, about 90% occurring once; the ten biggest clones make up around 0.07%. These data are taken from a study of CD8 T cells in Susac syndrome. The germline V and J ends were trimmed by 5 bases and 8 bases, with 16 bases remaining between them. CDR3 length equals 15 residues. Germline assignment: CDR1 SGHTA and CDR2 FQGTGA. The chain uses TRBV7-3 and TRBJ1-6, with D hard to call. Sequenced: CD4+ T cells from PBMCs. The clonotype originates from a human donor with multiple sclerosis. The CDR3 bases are TGTGCCAGCAGCCTAAGAGGCCCTACGGATTCACCCCTCCACTTT. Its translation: CASSLRGPTDSPLHF.